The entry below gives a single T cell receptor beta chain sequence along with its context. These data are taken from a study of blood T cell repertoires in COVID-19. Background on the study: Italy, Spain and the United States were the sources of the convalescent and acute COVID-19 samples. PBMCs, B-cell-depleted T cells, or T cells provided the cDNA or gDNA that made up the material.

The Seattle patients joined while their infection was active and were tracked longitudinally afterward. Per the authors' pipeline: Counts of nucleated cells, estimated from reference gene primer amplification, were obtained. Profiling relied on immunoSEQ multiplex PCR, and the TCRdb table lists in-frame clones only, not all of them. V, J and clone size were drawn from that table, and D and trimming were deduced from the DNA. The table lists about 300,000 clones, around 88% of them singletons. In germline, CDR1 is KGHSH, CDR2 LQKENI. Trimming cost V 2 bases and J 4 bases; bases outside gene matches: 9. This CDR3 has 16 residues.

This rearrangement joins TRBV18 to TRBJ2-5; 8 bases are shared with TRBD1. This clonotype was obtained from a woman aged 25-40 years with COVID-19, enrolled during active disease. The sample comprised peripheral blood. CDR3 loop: CASSPKVQGGRETQYF. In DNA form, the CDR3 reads TGTGCCAGCTCACCAAAGGTACAGGGGGGACGAGAGACCCAGTACTTC.